The 24 T cell receptor beta chains below all came from one sample that was sequenced in a study of early T cells in non-severe SARS-CoV-2 infection. TCRdb used MiXCR to reprocess the 5' RACE reads, holding one entry per CDR3 protein. The table has tens of thousands of distinct CDR3 sequences, just over 20% seen once. The source material was whole blood, sampled at baseline. The receptors were gathered from an adult who was a healthcare worker with PCR-confirmed SARS-CoV-2 infection or an uninfected control (not recorded which).

This clonotype occurred many times. The V call is TRBV7-9, the J call TRBJ2-1; 8 nucleotides agree with TRBD2. V lost 6 bases and J lost 7; bases outside the gene matches: 11. The CDR3 spans 15 residues. In germline, CDR1 is SEHNR, CDR2 FQNEAQ (reference sequence). CDR3 amino acids: CASRLRGGSVNEQFF. CDR3 DNA sequence: TGTGCCAGCAGACTTCGGGGGGGCAGCGTGAATGAGCAGTTCTTC.

This clonotype came up a few times. The V and J genes are TRBV2 and TRBJ1-1; no clear D. The CDR3 consists of 15 residues. Trimming took off 6 bases at V and 3 bases at J, with 17 bases between the two ends. From germline, CDR1 is SNHLY and CDR2 FYNNEI. The CDR3 protein is CASRRDPFGYTEAFF. CDR3 coding DNA: TGTGCCAGCAGGCGTGACCCGTTCGGATACACTGAAGCTTTCTTT.

J is TRBJ1-1 and V is TRBV5-1; no clear D gene. The CDR3 is 14 amino acids. V was cut by 3 bases and J by 1 base, with 10 bases left in between. The V gene's germline CDR1 is SGHRS and CDR2 YFSETQ. As DNA, the CDR3 is TGCGCCAGCAGCTGGGAACAGAGGAACACTGAAGCTTTCTTT. Amino acids: CASSWEQRNTEAFF.

Ten or more counts support this clonotype. The chain recombines TRBV18 with TRBJ2-7; 9 positions match TRBD1. Trimming cost V 3 bases and J 6 bases; bases outside gene matches: 3. Germline CDR1 reads KGHSH; CDR2 reads LQKENI. The CDR3 spans 13 residues. CDR3 in amino acids: CASSPDRGREQYF. The CDR3 coding sequence is TGTGCCAGCTCACCGGACAGGGGACGCGAGCAGTACTTC. Full variable domain (remainder filled in from reference TRBV18 and TRBJ2-7): NAGVMQNPRHLVRRRGQEARLRCSPMKGHSHVYWYRQLPEEGLKFMVYLQKENIIDESGMPKERFSAEFPKEGPSILRIQQVVRGDSAAYFCASSPDRGREQYFGPGTRLTVT.

V and J are TRBV4-2 and TRBJ2-5, with D possibly TRBD2 on 6 matching bases. Germline V gives CDR1 LGHNA, CDR2 YNFKEQ. The CDR3 length is 14 residues. With 3 bases removed from V and 2 bases from J, the gap between germline ends came to 10 bases. This CDR3 reads CASSQTGGQETQYF. The CDR3 bases are TGTGCCAGCAGCCAGACTGGGGGGCAAGAGACCCAGTACTTC.

The rearrangement uses TRBV20-1 and TRBJ1-3, with unresolved D. This CDR3 contains 15 residues. Trimming stripped 6 bases from V and 0 bases from J, with 15 bases between. Germline V gene data show CDR1 as DFQATT and CDR2 as SNEGSKA (reference sequence). Written as DNA, the CDR3 is TGCAGTGCCGCGGACGAAGTTAGCTCTGGAAACACCATATATTTT. Protein: CSAADEVSSGNTIYF.

The CDR3 reads CASSQGIEYEQYF. As DNA, the CDR3 is TGCGCCAGCAGCCAAGGAATAGAGTACGAGCAGTACTTC. The chain joins TRBV4-1 to TRBJ2-7; D unclear. Per the germline V gene, CDR1 is MGHRA and CDR2 is YSYEKL. The CDR3 sequence is 13 residues long. Trimming pared 1 base from V and 4 bases from J, leaving 8 bases between.

This chain connects TRBV12-3 or TRBV12-4 to TRBJ1-6; D possibly corresponds to TRBD1 (5 bases). The V end lost 0 bases, the J end lost 10 bases, and 16 bases lay between the germline ends. CDR3 length: 16 residues. The CDR3 DNA reads as TGTGCCAGCAGTTTAGCGTTGGATAGGGGTCGGTCACCCCTCCACTTT. It codes for CASSLALDRGRSPLHF.

This clonotype showed up many times. The gene calls are TRBV5-4 and TRBJ2-2; 7 nucleotides align to TRBD1. V lost 4 bases and J lost 7; bases outside the gene matches: 10. This CDR3 is built from 15 residues. The V gene's germline CDR1 is SGHNT and CDR2 YYREEE (reference sequence). CDR3 protein: CASSQRQGGDGELFF. CDR3 sequence (DNA): TGTGCCAGCAGCCAACGACAGGGTGGAGACGGGGAGCTGTTTTTT.

This chain joins TRBV5-4 and TRBJ1-1; 7 nucleotides line up with TRBD1. The CDR3 consists of 16 residues. J lost 3 bases, V lost 3 bases, and 11 bases had no gene match. In germline, CDR1 is SGHNT, CDR2 YYREEE (reference sequence). CDR3 region: CASSYDRDYVYTEAFF. The CDR3 DNA reads as TGTGCCAGCAGCTATGACAGGGATTATGTATACACTGAAGCTTTCTTT.

This clonotype was picked up a small number of times. This chain links TRBV12-3 or TRBV12-4 with TRBJ2-1, with unresolved D. V was cut by 6 bases and J by 0 bases, with 12 bases left in between. The CDR3 is made up of 15 amino acids. CDR3 amino acids: CASRTPSFSYNEQFF. The CDR3 DNA sequence: TGTGCCAGCAGAACCCCTAGTTTCTCCTACAATGAGCAGTTCTTC.

The genes are TRBV2 and TRBJ2-7; TRBD1 matches 8 bases. J gave up 2 bases and V 6 bases, and 3 bases lay outside the gene matches. The CDR3 runs to 13 residues. Germline lookup yields CDR1 SNHLY and CDR2 FYNNEI. CDR3 sequence reads: CASSGTGPYEQYF. In DNA, the CDR3 is TGTGCCAGCAGCGGGACAGGCCCCTACGAGCAGTACTTC.

This clonotype has ten or more counts. The CDR3 DNA is TGCAGTGCTTCCCAGGGGGCAAATCAGCCCCAGCATTTT. It codes for CSASQGANQPQHF. The chain combines TRBV20-1 with TRBJ1-5; 8 bases map to TRBD1. Losses at the gene ends were 5 bases for V and 4 bases for J; bases not matched to a gene: 4. Germline V lookup: CDR1 DFQATT, CDR2 SNEGSKA (reference sequence). CDR3 length equals 13 residues.

Details on this clonotype: A read error may produce the germline difference seen at one junction end. The chain joins TRBV19 to TRBJ1-5, with 8 bases matching TRBD1. Germline-derived CDR1 and CDR2 are LNHDA and SQIVND (reference sequence). The CDR3 spans 13 residues. The CDR3 DNA reads as TGTGTCAGTAGCGCCAGGGGGCATCAGCCCCAGCATTTT. Amino acids: CVSSARGHQPQHF.

The V call is TRBV12-3 or TRBV12-4, the J call TRBJ1-5; D call uncertain. The V and J ends lost 4 bases and 9 bases respectively, with 10 bases between them. This CDR3 has 12 amino acids. In DNA, the CDR3 is TGTGCCAGCAGTTCCGCCGGTCTGCCCCAGCATTTT. Its protein product is CASSSAGLPQHF.

This clonotype was observed a few times. The chain employs TRBV5-6 and TRBJ2-1; D might be TRBD1 (5 bases). V lost 0 bases, J lost 11 bases, and 12 bases lay in between. The CDR3 extends over 13 amino acids. Germline CDR1 reads SGHDT; CDR2 reads YYEEEE. The CDR3: CASSLGGNTKQFF. In DNA form, the CDR3 reads TGTGCCAGCAGCTTGGGGGGCAACACTAAGCAGTTCTTC.

This clonotype has just a few counts. The rearrangement links TRBV30 to TRBJ1-1, with D possibly being TRBD1 (6 bases). Per germline, CDR1 GTSNPN and CDR2 SVGIG (reference sequence). The CDR3 extends over 13 amino acids. V gave up 1 base and J gave up 5 bases, with 11 bases separating them. For the CDR3, the DNA is TGTGCCTGGAGTGAGACAGGTCTGACTGAAGCTTTCTTT. This encodes CAWSETGLTEAFF.

The chain links TRBV6-6 to TRBJ2-7; TRBD2 agrees at 12 bases. The V gene end was trimmed by 5 bases and the J gene end by 0 bases; junction bases not matched to a gene: 2. Germline assignment: CDR1 MNHNY and CDR2 SVGAGI (reference sequence). This CDR3 is 15 amino acids long. CDR3 DNA sequence: TGTGCCAGCAGTGGACTAGCGGGGAGCTCCTACGAGCAGTACTTC. Translated: CASSGLAGSSYEQYF.

This clonotype has a single count. The genes are TRBV14 and TRBJ2-3; D unresolved. Trimming took 4 bases from V and 6 from J, leaving 11 bases between them. The CDR3 has 13 residues. Germline CDR1 reads SGHDN; CDR2 reads FVKESK. Here the CDR3 reads CASSPTALDTQYF. The CDR3 coding sequence is TGTGCCAGCAGCCCAACCGCCTTGGATACGCAGTATTTT.

This clonotype was observed many times. The chain links TRBV10-3 to TRBJ2-3; 13 bases align to TRBD2. Looked up from germline, CDR1 is ENHRY and CDR2 is SYGVKD. CDR3 length: 15 residues. The V gene end was trimmed by 10 bases and the J gene end by 6 bases; junction bases not matched to a gene: 10. The CDR3 here is CATRGLAGEMDTQYF. The DNA of the CDR3 is TGTGCCACGAGAGGACTAGCGGGGGAAATGGATACGCAGTATTTT.

This chain connects TRBV2 to TRBJ2-5, with D possibly matching TRBD2 (5 bases). CDR1 and CDR2 from the germline V gene are SNHLY and FYNNEI. This CDR3 spans 13 amino acids. Trimming pared 8 bases from V and 5 bases from J, leaving 15 bases between. CDR3 nucleotide sequence: TGTGCCAGCGTGATAGGACCGGGGGAGACCCAGTACTTC. This gives the protein CASVIGPGETQYF.

The chain combines TRBV20-1 with TRBJ2-3; D assignment may be TRBD1 or TRBD2 (6 bases each). V shed 5 bases and J shed 4 bases, with 16 bases lying between them. CDR3 length: 14 amino acids. In germline, CDR1 is DFQATT, CDR2 SNEGSKA (reference sequence). The CDR3 nucleotides are TGCAGTGCTCGACGTACAGGGAGGTCAGATACGCAGTATTTT. Translation: CSARRTGRSDTQYF.

This clonotype has more than one count but fewer than ten. The chain has TRBV18 and TRBJ1-2; no clear D. V was pared by 3 bases and J by 7 bases, with 12 bases between. The CDR3 loop spans 13 amino acids. From germline, CDR1 is KGHSH and CDR2 LQKENI. In DNA form, the CDR3 reads TGTGCCAGCTCACCGCTGGCCACGAGTGGCTACACCTTC. Protein: CASSPLATSGYTF.

This clonotype has more than one count but fewer than ten. The chain has TRBV29-1 and TRBJ1-5; a possible D gene is TRBD1 (5 bases). The CDR3 length is 12 residues. The V and J ends lost 5 bases and 10 bases respectively, with 15 bases between them. Germline V gene data show CDR1 as SQVTM and CDR2 as ANQGSEA. Here the CDR3 reads CSVLLGTEPQHF. Here the CDR3 DNA reads TGCAGCGTTTTGTTGGGGACTGAACCCCAGCATTTT.